Listed here is a single T cell receptor beta chain. The junction had 0 bases not matched to a gene; V was cut back by 5 bases and J by 3 bases. CDR1 and CDR2 (germline): SEHNR, FQNEAQ (reference sequence). This CDR3 has 13 amino acids. This sample was included in a study of PD-L1 blockade in urothelial cancer. Sequencing used immunoSEQ multiplex PCR; TCRdb keeps in-frame clones, though not all of them. The sample consists of fewer than 50,000 clones, 91% of them appearing once. Time point reported: peripheral blood 6 weeks after treatment start. The clonotype was recovered from a man aged 70-80 years with urothelial cancer. V gene TRBV7-9 combines with J gene TRBJ1-2, with 10 nucleotides matching TRBD1. The sequencing here drew on PBMCs, taken around atezolizumab (anti-PD-L1) treatment. CDR3 in amino acids: CASSGTGDYGYTF. In DNA, the CDR3 is TGTGCCAGCAGCGGGACAGGGGACTATGGCTACACCTTC.